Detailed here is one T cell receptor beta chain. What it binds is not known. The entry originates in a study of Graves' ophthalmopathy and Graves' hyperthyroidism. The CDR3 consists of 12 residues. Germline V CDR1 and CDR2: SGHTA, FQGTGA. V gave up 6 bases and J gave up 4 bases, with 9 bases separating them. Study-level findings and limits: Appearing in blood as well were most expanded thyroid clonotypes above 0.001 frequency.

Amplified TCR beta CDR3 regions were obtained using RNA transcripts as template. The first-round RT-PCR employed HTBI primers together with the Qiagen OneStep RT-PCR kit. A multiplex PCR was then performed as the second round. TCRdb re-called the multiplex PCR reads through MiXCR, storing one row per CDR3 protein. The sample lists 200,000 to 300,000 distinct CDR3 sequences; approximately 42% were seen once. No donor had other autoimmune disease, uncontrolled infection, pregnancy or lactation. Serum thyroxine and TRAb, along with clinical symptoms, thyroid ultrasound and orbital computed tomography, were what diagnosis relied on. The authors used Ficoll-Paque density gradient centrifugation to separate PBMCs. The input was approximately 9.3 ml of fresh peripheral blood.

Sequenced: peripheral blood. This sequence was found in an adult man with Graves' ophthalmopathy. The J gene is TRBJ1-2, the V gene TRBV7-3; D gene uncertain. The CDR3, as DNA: TGTGCCAGCAGGCTTACTTCCTATGGCTACACCTTC. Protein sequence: CASRLTSYGYTF.